The source of this TCR beta chain is a study of Ad26.COV2.S vaccination and SARS-CoV-2 variants. This CDR3 is 15 amino acids long. Per the germline V gene, CDR1 is SGDLS and CDR2 is YYNGEE. The ends lost 0 bases at V and 9 bases at J; junction bases unmatched: 9. Treatment indicated: roughly 19 received Ad26.COV2.S at low or high dose, single or two shots; roughly 5 received placebo; per-sample allocation not given. The investigators took samples on day 63 after the first vaccine or placebo injection. The data were produced by immunoSEQ multiplex PCR, yet TCRdb's version contains in-frame clones alone and is incomplete. This sample has 250,000 or so clones, with 70% to 90% found just once.

This sequence joins TRBV9 and TRBJ2-1, with 7 nucleotides matching TRBD1. This receptor was obtained from a person between 18 and 60 years old who received the Ad26.COV2.S COVID-19 vaccine or a placebo. The material sequenced was peripheral blood, taken in a trial of Ad26.COV2.S vaccine versus placebo. This chain's CDR3 is CASSVDGQVWGEQFF. The DNA for the CDR3 is TGTGCCAGCAGCGTAGATGGACAGGTTTGGGGTGAGCAGTTCTTC.